This is a list of T cell receptor beta chains from one sample in a study of Ad26.COV2.S vaccination and SARS-CoV-2 variants. Only in-frame clones appear in the TCRdb table, and some are missing; sequencing was by immunoSEQ multiplex PCR. The repertoire consists of about 680,000 clones, with around 89% occurring once and the leading ten covering about 1.5%. Sequencing was performed on peripheral blood, taken in a trial of Ad26.COV2.S vaccine versus placebo. The receptors were gathered from a person between 18 and 60 years old who received the Ad26.COV2.S COVID-19 vaccine or a placebo. Both conserved end residues are part of each CDR3. D genes are given only for firm matches. Clone size is not always given. Where it is, it says once, few, many or a class for expanded clones.

v_call,cdr3_length,j_call,d_call,clone_size,cdr3_nt,cdr3_aa
TRBV15,17,TRBJ2-5,-,-,TGTGCCACCAGCAGAGAGCTTGGGGGAGGAATAGGAGAGACCCAGTACTTC,CATSRELGGGIGETQYF
TRBV7-6,15,TRBJ1-4,TRBD1,-,TGTGCCAGCAGCTTAGGGACAGGGGTCGCTGAAAAACTGTTTTTT,CASSLGTGVAEKLFF
TRBV5-5,14,TRBJ2-1,TRBD1,-,TGTGCCAGCAGCGGACAGGTCTACTTCACCGAGCAGTTCTTC,CASSGQVYFTEQFF
TRBV6-6,12,TRBJ2-7,-,-,TGTGCCAGCAGGTCCGGAGGAGCCGGACAGTACTTC,CASRSGGAGQYF
TRBV6-5,15,TRBJ1-1,-,-,TGTGCCAGCAGTTACTCGGCAGGGGTGTTATCTGAAGCTTTCTTT,CASSYSAGVLSEAFF
TRBV5-8,15,TRBJ2-1,TRBD1,-,TGTGCCAGCAGCCTCGGGACAGCGTGGTACAATGAGCAGTTCTTC,CASSLGTAWYNEQFF
TRBV6-2/TRBV6-3,16,TRBJ1-6,-,-,TGTGCCAGCAGTTACCGCACGGGGACGGTAAATTCACCCCTCCACTTT,CASSYRTGTVNSPLHF
TRBV4-3,16,TRBJ2-2,TRBD1,-,TGCGCCAGCAGCCAAGATGGGACAGGACGAAGCGGGGAGCTGTTTTTT,CASSQDGTGRSGELFF
TRBV29-1,15,TRBJ2-3,TRBD2,-,TGCAGCGTAGAACTAGCGGGAGTTGGCACAGATACGCAGTATTTT,CSVELAGVGTDTQYF
TRBV9,12,TRBJ1-6,-,-,TGTGCCAGCAGCCCCCTCAATTCACCCCTCCACTTT,CASSPLNSPLHF
TRBV6-2/TRBV6-3,14,TRBJ2-2,-,-,TGTGCCAGCAGTTACTTTAGGGACACCGGGGAGCTGTTTTTT,CASSYFRDTGELFF
TRBV5-5,15,TRBJ2-1,-,-,TGTGCCAGCAGCTTGGAATTTGGCGCGTTTCATGAGCAGTTCTTC,CASSLEFGAFHEQFF
TRBV5-6,14,TRBJ1-2,TRBD1,-,TGTGCCAGCAGCCCCGCCGACAGGGCCTATGGCTACACCTTC,CASSPADRAYGYTF
TRBV5-4,15,TRBJ2-1,-,once,TGTGCCAGCAGCTTGCGGGCCGCCCCCTACAATGAGCAGTTCTTC,CASSLRAAPYNEQFF
TRBV10-3,11,TRBJ1-1,-,-,TGTGCCATCAGGAGGGACACTGAAGCTTTCTTT,CAIRRDTEAFF
TRBV29-1,11,TRBJ2-1,-,-,TGCAGCGTTGGGGTCCTGGACGAGCAGTTCTTC,CSVGVLDEQFF
TRBV11-3,14,TRBJ2-1,TRBD1,many,TGTGCCAGCAGCTTATGGACAGGGGAGGATGAGCAGTTCTTC,CASSLWTGEDEQFF
TRBV5-4,12,TRBJ2-1,-,-,TGTGCCAGCAGCTCTACCTACAATGAGCAGTTCTTC,CASSSTYNEQFF
TRBV10-3,14,TRBJ1-2,-,-,TGTGCCATCGCCCTAGGCGTGGGGGTTTACGGCTACACCTTC,CAIALGVGVYGYTF
TRBV24-1,13,TRBJ2-2,-,-,TGTGCCACCAGACCCCCCGGCACCGGGGAGCTGTTTTTT,CATRPPGTGELFF
TRBV19,15,TRBJ2-1,-,-,TGTGCCAGTAGTATTGAGTCCCACTCCTACAATGAGCAGTTCTTC,CASSIESHSYNEQFF
TRBV6-5,10,TRBJ1-2,-,-,TGTGCCAGCGACAGCTATGGCTACACCTTC,CASDSYGYTF
TRBV10-3,15,TRBJ2-7,-,-,TGTGCCATCAGTGACTCCCCCTCTATGGTATACGAGCAGTACTTC,CAISDSPSMVYEQYF
TRBV5-1,15,TRBJ1-3,-,-,TGCGCCAGCAGCCTCACGGGGGCAGGGGGAAACACCATATATTTT,CASSLTGAGGNTIYF
TRBV10-3,14,TRBJ2-1,-,once,TGTGCCATCAGTATCATGGGGGGCTACAATGAGCAGTTCTTC,CAISIMGGYNEQFF
TRBV13,15,TRBJ2-1,-,few,TGTGCCAGCAGCTTAGGCGGGGCCTCCTACAATGAGCAGTTCTTC,CASSLGGASYNEQFF
TRBV14,14,TRBJ2-4,-,-,TGTGCCAGCAGCCAAGAGGGTTGGCGAAACATTCAGTACTTC,CASSQEGWRNIQYF
TRBV7-9,10,TRBJ2-7,-,-,TGTGCCAGCGGGACCGACGAGCAGTACTTC,CASGTDEQYF
TRBV7-9,15,TRBJ2-1,TRBD2,-,TGTGCCAGCAGCCCTACTAGCGCATCCTACAATGAGCAGTTCTTC,CASSPTSASYNEQFF
TRBV7-3,13,TRBJ1-2,-,once,TGTGCCAGCAGCTTAAGTCCTGCCTATGGCTACACCTTC,CASSLSPAYGYTF
TRBV30,13,TRBJ1-1,-,few,TGTGCCTGGAACCTACAGGGATTTTCTGAAGCTTTCTTT,CAWNLQGFSEAFF
TRBV6-5,14,TRBJ2-7,-,-,TGTGCCAGCAGGGTACGGGACTCGGGTAGCGAGCAGTACTTC,CASRVRDSGSEQYF
TRBV20-1,16,TRBJ2-1,-,many,TGCAGTGCTAGTGTTCCGGAGCGCCCCTACAATCATGAGCAGTTCTTC,CSASVPERPYNHEQFF
TRBV19,16,TRBJ2-1,TRBD2,-,TGTGCCAGTAGTATGATGGGGGGGGTCTCCTACAATGAGCAGTTCTTC,CASSMMGGVSYNEQFF
TRBV18,16,TRBJ1-6,TRBD1,-,TGTGCCAGCTCACCCACAGGGGGCTCCTATAATTCACCCCTCCACTTT,CASSPTGGSYNSPLHF
TRBV30,11,TRBJ2-1,-,few,TGTGCCTGGAGTGGGGTGAATGAGCAGTTCTTC,CAWSGVNEQFF
TRBV27,15,TRBJ2-7,-,few,TGTGCCAGCAGTTTAGTGGGAAAATCGTCCTACGAGCAGTACTTC,CASSLVGKSSYEQYF
TRBV5-8,15,TRBJ2-2,TRBD1,-,TGTGCCAGCAGCCCTTGGACAGGGGACACCGGGGAGCTGTTTTTT,CASSPWTGDTGELFF
TRBV29-1,11,TRBJ1-1,TRBD1,few,TGCAGCTCCCGGGACAGGGGCTGGGCTTTCTTT,CSSRDRGWAFF
TRBV5-6,13,TRBJ2-3,-,-,TGTGCCAGCAGCTTAGGCACGGTGGATACGCAGTATTTT,CASSLGTVDTQYF
TRBV19,14,TRBJ2-7,-,-,TGTGCCACTAGCGAAGGTCTAAGAACCTACGAGCAGTACTTC,CATSEGLRTYEQYF
TRBV7-2,14,TRBJ1-2,-,-,TGTGCCAGCAGCTTCGAGGGTTTCCCTTACGGCTACACCTTC,CASSFEGFPYGYTF
TRBV12-5,16,TRBJ1-2,TRBD1,-,TGTGCTAGTGGTTTGGTACGGGGACAGGGGGCGCCGGGCTACACCTTC,CASGLVRGQGAPGYTF
TRBV18,13,TRBJ2-3,-,-,TGTGCCAGCTCCCCACGGAGGGCAGATACGCAGTATTTT,CASSPRRADTQYF
TRBV6-5,11,TRBJ2-7,-,-,TGTGCCAGCAGGTTAGCCTACGAGCAGTACTTC,CASRLAYEQYF
TRBV30,14,TRBJ1-6,-,-,TGTGCCTGGGGGGGCTCTCTGTCCAATTCACCCCTCCACTTT,CAWGGSLSNSPLHF
TRBV5-8,11,TRBJ2-3,-,-,TGTGCCAGCAGTCTCACAGATACGCAGTATTTT,CASSLTDTQYF
TRBV2,15,TRBJ2-1,TRBD1,-,TGTGCCAGCACCCAAAACAGGGGGCCGTACAATGAGCAGTTCTTC,CASTQNRGPYNEQFF
TRBV4-2,16,TRBJ1-3,-,few,TGTGCCAGCAGCCAAGACGGACCCCGAGCTGGAAACACCATATATTTT,CASSQDGPRAGNTIYF
TRBV5-6,13,TRBJ1-3,-,-,TGTGCCAGCAGCTCGGACCCTGGAAACACCATATATTTT,CASSSDPGNTIYF
TRBV18,15,TRBJ1-2,-,few,TGTGCCAGCTCACCACTGGCAGGGCCTAACTATGGCTACACCTTC,CASSPLAGPNYGYTF
TRBV19,15,TRBJ2-3,-,-,TGTGCCAGTAGTCCCCAGGGGACCTTCACAGATACGCAGTATTTT,CASSPQGTFTDTQYF
TRBV5-1,15,TRBJ1-1,TRBD1,-,TGCGCCAGCAGCTGGGGGACAGTAAAGAACACTGAAGCTTTCTTT,CASSWGTVKNTEAFF
TRBV5-1,15,TRBJ2-3,TRBD1,-,TGCGCCAGCAGTCAAGGACAGGGGATAGCAGATACGCAGTATTTT,CASSQGQGIADTQYF
TRBV19,14,TRBJ1-2,TRBD1,-,TGTGCCAGTAAGCGGGACAGCCCTAACTATGGCTACACCTTC,CASKRDSPNYGYTF
TRBV5-8,14,TRBJ2-1,-,-,TGTGCCAGCAGCTTATTTGCCCTCTACAATGAGCAGTTCTTC,CASSLFALYNEQFF
TRBV2,14,TRBJ2-1,TRBD2,once,TGTGCCAGCAGTCGAGGACTAGTCATGGGTGAGCAGTTCTTC,CASSRGLVMGEQFF